The TCR beta chain described here comes from a study of T cell changes during pregnancy in multiple sclerosis. This clone was picked up one time. Germline V gene lookup returns CDR1 SGHAT and CDR2 FQNNGV. Trimming removed 1 base from V and 4 bases from J, with 17 bases in between. The CDR3 contains 17 residues. Data came from immunoSEQ multiplex PCR; TCRdb stores just in-frame clones and leaves some out. The sample shows tens of thousands of clones, roughly 90% of them seen only once. The chain carries TRBV11-2 and TRBJ2-1, with a tentative D call TRBD2 (6 bases). Sequenced here: peripheral blood, sampled in the second trimester of pregnancy. The receptor's source is a female donor with multiple sclerosis, enrolled in a pregnancy study. CDR3 protein: CASSLGRRGHLYNEQFF. The CDR3 DNA sequence: TGTGCCAGCAGCTTAGGAAGGCGGGGCCATCTTTACAATGAGCAGTTCTTC. Combining the CDR3 with reference TRBV11-2 and TRBJ2-1 gives the whole variable domain EAGVAQSPRYKIIEKRQSVAFWCNPISGHATLYWYQQILGQGPKLLIQFQNNGVVDDSQLPKDRFSAERLKGVDSTLKIQPAKLEDSAVYLCASSLGRRGHLYNEQFFGPGTRLTVL.